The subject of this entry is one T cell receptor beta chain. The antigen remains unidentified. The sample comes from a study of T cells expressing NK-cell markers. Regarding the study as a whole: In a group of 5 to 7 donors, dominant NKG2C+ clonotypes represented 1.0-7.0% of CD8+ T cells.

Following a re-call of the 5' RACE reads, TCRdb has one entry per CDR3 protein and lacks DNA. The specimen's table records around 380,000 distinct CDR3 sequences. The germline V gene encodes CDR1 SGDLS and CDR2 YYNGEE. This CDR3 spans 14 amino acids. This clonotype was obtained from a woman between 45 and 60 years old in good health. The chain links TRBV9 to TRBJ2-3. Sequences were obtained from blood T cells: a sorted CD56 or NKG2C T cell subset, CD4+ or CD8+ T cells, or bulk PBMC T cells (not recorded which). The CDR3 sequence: CASSVGIVSDTQYF.